A selection of T cell receptor beta chains follows, all from one sample in a study of graft-versus-host responses after intestinal transplantation. Using immunoSEQ multiplex PCR, the repertoire was profiled, and TCRdb retains in-frame clones only, with some absent. The sample lists about 43,000 clones, approximately 95% occurring once. Sequencing used PBMCs, obtained roughly 51 weeks after intestinal transplant. Receptors were obtained from a human patient who received an intestinal transplant, so some T cells may come from the graft donor. Both conserved end residues are part of each CDR3. The D gene is left open where the match is weak. The listing skips clone size in some rows; elsewhere it reads once, few, many or a size class.

d_gene	v_gene	j_gene	abundance	CDR3aa	CDR3nt
NA	TRBV5-1	TRBJ2-3	NA	CASKKDGTDTQYF	TGCGCCAGCAAGAAGGATGGCACAGATACGCAGTATTTT
NA	TRBV27	TRBJ1-1	NA	CASSLSQVGNTEAFF	TGTGCCAGCAGTTTATCGCAGGTTGGGAACACTGAAGCTTTCTTT
NA	TRBV5-1	TRBJ2-7	NA	CASSLIPGQPTYEQYF	TGCGCCAGCAGCTTGATACCGGGCCAGCCTACCTACGAGCAGTACTTC
NA	TRBV19	TRBJ1-5	NA	CASMATGGRKPQHF	TGTGCCAGTATGGCGACAGGAGGCAGGAAGCCCCAGCATTTT
TRBD2	TRBV27	TRBJ2-3	once	CASSSGLAGPPDTQYF	TGTGCCAGCAGTTCCGGACTAGCGGGCCCTCCGGATACGCAGTATTTT
NA	TRBV12-2	TRBJ2-3	NA	CASRLAKTSGRIGDTQYF	TGTGCAAGTCGCTTAGCGAAGACTAGCGGGAGGATCGGAGATACGCAGTATTTT
TRBD1	TRBV2	TRBJ2-3	NA	CASSADRGGDTQYF	TGTGCCAGCAGTGCTGACAGGGGGGGAGATACGCAGTATTTT
NA	TRBV6-5	TRBJ1-5	NA	CASSYVQGRDQPQHF	TGTGCCAGCAGTTACGTCCAGGGTAGGGATCAGCCCCAGCATTTT
NA	TRBV9	TRBJ2-7	NA	CASSEDSSYEQYF	TGTGCCAGCAGCGAAGACAGCTCCTACGAGCAGTACTTC
NA	TRBV19	TRBJ2-7	NA	CASSLVVNSYEQYF	TGTGCCAGTAGTCTAGTAGTAAACTCCTACGAGCAGTACTTC
NA	TRBV19	TRBJ2-1	once	CASSTDWYNEQFF	TGTGCCAGCAGTACTGACTGGTACAATGAGCAGTTCTTC
NA	TRBV6-5	TRBJ2-7	NA	CASSPRGNFYEQYF	TGTGCCAGCTCCCCCAGGGGCAATTTCTACGAGCAGTACTTC
NA	TRBV27	TRBJ1-4	NA	CASSSHGGVTEKLFF	TGTGCCAGCAGTTCCCACGGGGGGGTGACTGAAAAACTGTTTTTT
TRBD1	TRBV19	TRBJ1-5	once	CASRGRDRRNQPQHF	TGTGCCAGCAGGGGCCGGGACAGACGGAATCAGCCCCAGCATTTT
TRBD1	TRBV5-1	TRBJ2-7	NA	CASSSGGVSNEQYF	TGCGCCAGCAGCTCAGGGGGCGTATCGAACGAGCAGTACTTC
NA	TRBV19	TRBJ1-5	NA	CASDKGGEDQPQHF	TGTGCCAGTGATAAGGGAGGGGAGGATCAGCCCCAGCATTTT
NA	TRBV27	TRBJ1-1	NA	CASRGGKGNTEAFF	TGTGCCAGCAGAGGGGGGAAGGGGAACACTGAAGCTTTCTTT
NA	TRBV27	TRBJ1-2	once	CASSLSGPGDGYTF	TGTGCCAGCAGTTTATCGGGACCGGGAGACGGCTACACCTTC
NA	TRBV2	TRBJ1-1	once	CASTPEENTEAFF	TGTGCCAGCACCCCAGAAGAGAACACTGAAGCTTTCTTT
TRBD2	TRBV5-1	TRBJ2-3	NA	CASSLGAGVTDTQYF	TGCGCCAGCAGCTTGGGAGCGGGAGTAACAGATACGCAGTATTTT
TRBD2	TRBV19	TRBJ2-3	NA	CASSTRTSGRSRYPTRTDTQYF	TGTGCCAGTAGTACAAGGACTAGCGGGAGGTCACGATACCCCACCCGCACAGATACGCAGTATTTT
NA	TRBV7-7	TRBJ1-1	NA	CASSLSESTEAFF	TGTGCCAGCAGCTTATCGGAAAGCACTGAAGCTTTCTTT
NA	TRBV7-3	TRBJ2-7	NA	CASSLFREPTYEQYF	TGTGCCAGCAGCTTATTCCGGGAGCCCACCTACGAGCAGTACTTC
NA	TRBV5-4	TRBJ2-6	NA	CASSLEPGNGANVLTF	TGTGCCAGCAGCTTGGAGCCGGGAAATGGGGCCAACGTCCTGACTTTC
NA	TRBV27	TRBJ2-1	NA	CASMSLGAVAYNEQFF	TGTGCCAGCATGAGTCTCGGGGCCGTAGCCTACAATGAGCAGTTCTTC
NA	TRBV6-6	TRBJ1-1	NA	CASNRQAFTEAFF	TGTGCCAGCAACAGACAGGCTTTCACTGAAGCTTTCTTT
TRBD1	TRBV12-5	TRBJ1-3	NA	CASGLVLEGAIGNTIYF	TGTGCTAGTGGTTTGGTACTCGAGGGGGCGATAGGAAACACCATATATTTT
NA	TRBV7-9	TRBJ1-4	NA	CASRQGEGEKLFF	TGTGCCAGCAGACAGGGCGAAGGTGAAAAACTGTTTTTT
NA	TRBV18	TRBJ2-5	NA	CASSPLGQQETQYF	TGTGCCAGCTCACCATTAGGACAGCAAGAGACCCAGTACTTC
NA	TRBV6-5	TRBJ2-7	NA	CASSYSTDTYEQYF	TGTGCCAGCAGTTACTCCACAGACACCTACGAGCAGTACTTC
TRBD1	TRBV27	TRBJ2-3	NA	CASPPGQGADTQYF	TGTGCCAGTCCTCCGGGACAGGGGGCAGATACGCAGTATTTT
NA	TRBV6-1	TRBJ1-2	NA	CASSERQRDGYTF	TGTGCCAGCAGTGAAAGACAGAGAGATGGCTACACCTTC
NA	TRBV10-2	TRBJ1-5	NA	CANVRCACWREGRAPQHF	TGCGCCAACGTTAGATGCGCGTGTTGGCGTGAGGGAAGGGCGCCCCAGCATTTT
TRBD1	TRBV27	TRBJ1-2	NA	CASSPNPSRQGAGGYTF	TGTGCCAGCAGTCCAAACCCATCAAGACAGGGGGCGGGGGGCTACACCTTC
NA	TRBV2	TRBJ2-7	NA	CASSPGRDYEQYF	TGTGCCAGCAGCCCGGGACGGGACTACGAGCAGTACTTC
NA	TRBV4-1	TRBJ2-2	NA	CASSTQGNTGELFF	TGCGCCAGCAGCACACAGGGGAACACCGGGGAGCTGTTTTTT
NA	TRBV2	TRBJ1-6	NA	CASTMNAPYNSPLHF	TGTGCCAGCACTATGAACGCACCCTATAATTCACCCCTCCACTTT
NA	TRBV28	TRBJ2-6	NA	CASNLGQSGANVLTF	TGTGCCAGCAACCTCGGACAGTCTGGGGCCAACGTCCTGACTTTC
TRBD1	TRBV5-6	TRBJ2-3	once	CASSLARTGVTDTQYF	TGTGCCAGCAGCTTGGCCCGGACAGGGGTCACAGATACGCAGTATTTT
TRBD2	TRBV19	TRBJ2-1	NA	CASTLKYGTSVRHLSYNEQFF	TGTGCCAGTACCCTTAAATACGGGACTAGCGTGCGTCACCTCTCCTACAATGAGCAGTTCTTC
TRBD1	TRBV7-2	TRBJ2-7	NA	CASSLDGTVYEQYF	TGTGCCAGCAGCTTAGATGGGACAGTCTACGAGCAGTACTTC
TRBD1	TRBV19	TRBJ1-5	NA	CASSNDRGSNQPQHF	TGTGCCAGTAGCAACGACAGGGGGAGCAATCAGCCCCAGCATTTT
NA	TRBV10-3	TRBJ1-5	NA	CATGGPNQPQHF	TGTGCCACGGGGGGCCCGAATCAGCCCCAGCATTTT
NA	TRBV21-1	TRBJ2-5	NA	CASSKGPGTKETQYF	TGTGCCAGCAGCAAAGGGCCGGGAACGAAAGAGACCCAGTACTTC
TRBD1	TRBV11-3	TRBJ2-7	NA	CASSRTGISYEQYF	TGTGCCAGCAGCAGGACAGGGATCTCCTACGAGCAGTACTTC
NA	TRBV5-6	TRBJ2-5	NA	CASSSNDRVWQTQYF	TGTGCCAGCAGCTCAAATGACCGGGTTTGGCAGACCCAGTACTTC
TRBD2	TRBV25-1	TRBJ2-3	once	CASSEYAGVTDTQYF	TGTGCCAGCAGTGAATATGCGGGGGTAACAGATACGCAGTATTTT
NA	TRBV4-2	TRBJ2-7	NA	CASSLYREQYF	TGTGCCAGCAGCCTTTACAGGGAACAGTACTTC
NA	TRBV6-1	TRBJ2-1	NA	CASRSGHSQRKFF	TGTGCCAGCAGATCGGGACATTCTCAAAGAAAGTTCTTC
NA	TRBV5-4	TRBJ2-1	NA	CASSTGGVNNEQFF	TGTGCCAGCAGCACTGGCGGGGTGAACAATGAGCAGTTCTTC
NA	TRBV19	TRBJ2-1	NA	CASRLGVSSYNEQFF	TGTGCCAGTAGGCTCGGGGTGAGCTCCTACAATGAGCAGTTCTTC
NA	TRBV9	TRBJ2-1	once	CASSLDSPPYNEQFF	TGTGCCAGCAGCCTCGACAGTCCCCCCTACAATGAGCAGTTCTTC
NA	TRBV7-7	TRBJ2-2	NA	CASSLERVGELFF	TGTGCCAGCAGCTTAGAAAGGGTTGGGGAGCTGTTTTTT
NA	TRBV5-1	TRBJ1-3	NA	CASSLTGRVLNTIYF	TGCGCCAGCAGCTTGACAGGGAGGGTTTTAAACACCATATATTTT